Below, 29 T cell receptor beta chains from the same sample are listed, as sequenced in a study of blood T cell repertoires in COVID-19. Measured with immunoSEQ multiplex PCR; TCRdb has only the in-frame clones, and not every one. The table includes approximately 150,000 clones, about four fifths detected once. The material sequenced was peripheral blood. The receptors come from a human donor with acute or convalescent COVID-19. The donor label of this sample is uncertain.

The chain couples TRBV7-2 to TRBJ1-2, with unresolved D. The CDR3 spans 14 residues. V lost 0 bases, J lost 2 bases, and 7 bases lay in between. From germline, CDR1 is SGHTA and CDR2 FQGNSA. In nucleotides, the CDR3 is TGTGCCAGCAGCTTAGCCCACGGGAACTATGGCTACACCTTC. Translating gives CASSLAHGNYGYTF.

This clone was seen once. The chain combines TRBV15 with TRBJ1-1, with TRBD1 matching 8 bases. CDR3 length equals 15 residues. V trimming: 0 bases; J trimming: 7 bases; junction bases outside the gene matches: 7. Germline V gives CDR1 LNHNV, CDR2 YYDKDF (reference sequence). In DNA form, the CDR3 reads TGTGCCACCAGCAGAGATGCCTTAACAGGGGGTGAAGCTTTCTTT. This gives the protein CATSRDALTGGEAFF.

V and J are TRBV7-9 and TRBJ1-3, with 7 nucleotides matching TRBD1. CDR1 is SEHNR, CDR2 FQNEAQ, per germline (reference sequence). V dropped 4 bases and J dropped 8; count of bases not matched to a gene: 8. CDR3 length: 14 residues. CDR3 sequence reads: CASSSPQGTDTIYF. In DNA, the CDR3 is TGTGCCAGCAGCTCACCACAGGGGACGGACACCATATATTTT.

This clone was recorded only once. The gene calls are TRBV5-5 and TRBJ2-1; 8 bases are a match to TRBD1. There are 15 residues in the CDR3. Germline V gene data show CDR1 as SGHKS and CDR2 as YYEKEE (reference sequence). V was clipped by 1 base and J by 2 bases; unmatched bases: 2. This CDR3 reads CASSLRGQAYNEQFF. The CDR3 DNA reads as TGTGCCAGCAGCTTGAGGGGACAGGCCTACAATGAGCAGTTCTTC.

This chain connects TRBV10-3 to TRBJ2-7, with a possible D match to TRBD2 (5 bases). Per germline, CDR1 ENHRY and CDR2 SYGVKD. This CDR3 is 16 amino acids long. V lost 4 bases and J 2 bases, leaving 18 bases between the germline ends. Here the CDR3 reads CAISGLERAGTYEQYF. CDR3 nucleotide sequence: TGTGCCATCAGTGGCCTGGAGCGAGCCGGGACCTACGAGCAGTACTTC.

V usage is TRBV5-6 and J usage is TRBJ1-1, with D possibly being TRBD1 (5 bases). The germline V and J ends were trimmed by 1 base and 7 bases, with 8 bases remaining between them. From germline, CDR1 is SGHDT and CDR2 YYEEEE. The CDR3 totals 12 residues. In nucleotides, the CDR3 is TGTGCCAGCAGCTTGCGAAGGGGTGAAGCTTTCTTT. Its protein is CASSLRRGEAFF.

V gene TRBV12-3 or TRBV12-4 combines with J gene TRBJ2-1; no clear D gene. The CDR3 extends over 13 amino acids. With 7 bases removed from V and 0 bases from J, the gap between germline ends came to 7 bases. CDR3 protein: CASTTGSYNEQFF. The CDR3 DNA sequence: TGTGCCAGCACTACGGGCTCCTACAATGAGCAGTTCTTC.

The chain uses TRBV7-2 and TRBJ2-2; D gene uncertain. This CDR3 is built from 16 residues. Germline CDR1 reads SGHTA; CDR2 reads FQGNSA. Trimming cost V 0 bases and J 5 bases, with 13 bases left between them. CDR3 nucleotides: TGTGCCAGCAGCTTAGCGAGAGGAATTGGAACCGGGGAGCTGTTTTTT. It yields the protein CASSLARGIGTGELFF. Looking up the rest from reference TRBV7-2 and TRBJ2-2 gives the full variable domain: GAGVSQSPSNKVTEKGKDVELRCDPISGHTALYWYRQSLGQGLEFLIYFQGNSAPDKSGLPSDRFSAERTGGSVSTLTIQRTQQEDSAVYLCASSLARGIGTGELFFGEGSRLTVL.

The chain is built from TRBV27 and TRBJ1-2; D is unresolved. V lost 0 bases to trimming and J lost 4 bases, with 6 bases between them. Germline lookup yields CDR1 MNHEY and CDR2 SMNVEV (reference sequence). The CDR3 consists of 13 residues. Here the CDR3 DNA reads TGTGCCAGCAGTTTATCCGCGGCCTATGGCTACACCTTC. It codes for CASSLSAAYGYTF.

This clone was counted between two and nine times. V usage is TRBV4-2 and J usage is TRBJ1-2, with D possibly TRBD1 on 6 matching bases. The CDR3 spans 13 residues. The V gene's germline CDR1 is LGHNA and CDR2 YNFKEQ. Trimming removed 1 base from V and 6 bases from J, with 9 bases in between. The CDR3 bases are TGTGCCAGCAGCCAAGGTGAGGGGGATGGCTACACCTTC. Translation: CASSQGEGDGYTF.

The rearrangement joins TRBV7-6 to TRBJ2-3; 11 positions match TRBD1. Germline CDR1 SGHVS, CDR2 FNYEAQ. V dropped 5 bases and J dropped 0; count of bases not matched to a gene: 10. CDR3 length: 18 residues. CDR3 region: CASSTGTGGFSSTDTQYF. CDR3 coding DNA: TGTGCCAGCAGCACCGGGACAGGGGGTTTTTCCAGCACAGATACGCAGTATTTT.

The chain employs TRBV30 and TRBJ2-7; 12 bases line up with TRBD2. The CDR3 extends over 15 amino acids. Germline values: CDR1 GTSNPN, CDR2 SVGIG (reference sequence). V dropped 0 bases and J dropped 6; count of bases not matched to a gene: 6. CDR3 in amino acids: CAWSVRPSGGAEQYF. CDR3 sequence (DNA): TGTGCCTGGAGTGTACGTCCTAGCGGGGGGGCCGAGCAGTACTTC. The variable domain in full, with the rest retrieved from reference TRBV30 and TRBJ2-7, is SQTIHQWPATLVQPVGSPLSLECTVEGTSNPNLYWYRQAAGRGLQLLFYSVGIGQISSEVPQNLSASRPQDRQFILSSKKLLLSDSGFYLCAWSVRPSGGAEQYFGPGTRLTVT.

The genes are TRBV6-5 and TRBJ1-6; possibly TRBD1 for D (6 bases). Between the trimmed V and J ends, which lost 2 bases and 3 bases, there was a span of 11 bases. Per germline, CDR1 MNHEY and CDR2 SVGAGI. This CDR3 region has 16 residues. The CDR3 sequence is CASSYRDTNYNSPLHF. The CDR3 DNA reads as TGTGCCAGCAGTTACCGGGACACAAACTATAATTCACCCCTCCACTTT.

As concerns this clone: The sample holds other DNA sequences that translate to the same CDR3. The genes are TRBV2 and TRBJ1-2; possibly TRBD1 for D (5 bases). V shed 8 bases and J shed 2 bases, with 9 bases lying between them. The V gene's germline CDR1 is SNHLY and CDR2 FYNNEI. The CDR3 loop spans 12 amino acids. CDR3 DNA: TGTGCCAGCCGTACAGGAAACTATGGCTACACCTTC. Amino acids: CASRTGNYGYTF. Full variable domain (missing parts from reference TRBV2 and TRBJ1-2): EPEVTQTPSHQVTQMGQEVILRCVPISNHLYFYWYRQILGQKVEFLVSFYNNEISEKSEIFDDQFSVERPDGSNFTLKIRSTKLEDSAMYFCASRTGNYGYTFGSGTRLTVV.

The CDR3 region has the DNA TGCAGTGCTAGTGGCACCGGGACAGGGGATGAAAAACTGTTTTTT. This translates into CSASGTGTGDEKLFF. The chain uses TRBV20-1 and TRBJ1-4; TRBD1 matches at 10 bases. CDR3 length equals 15 residues. J lost 6 bases, V lost 3 bases, and 7 bases had no gene match. Germline V gives CDR1 DFQATT, CDR2 SNEGSKA (reference sequence).

CDR3 residues: CASSVSRGNTIYF. CDR3 nucleotides: TGTGCCAGCAGCGTTAGCCGGGGAAACACCATATATTTT. This sequence joins TRBV9 and TRBJ1-3; D unclear. The CDR3 runs to 13 residues. V was shortened by 2 bases and J by 4 bases, with 7 bases between the two germline ends. From germline, CDR1 is SGDLS and CDR2 YYNGEE.

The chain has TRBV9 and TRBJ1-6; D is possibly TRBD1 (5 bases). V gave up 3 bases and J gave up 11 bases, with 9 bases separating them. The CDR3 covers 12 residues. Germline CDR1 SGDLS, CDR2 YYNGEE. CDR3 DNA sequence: TGTGCCAGCAGCGCGCAGGGTACACCCCTCCACTTT. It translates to CASSAQGTPLHF.

In DNA, the CDR3 is TGTGCCAGCAGCTTAGTGCGGAGCAGGGACACTGAAGCTTTCTTT. Its translation: CASSLVRSRDTEAFF. The chain couples TRBV7-9 to TRBJ1-1; weak D call: TRBD1 (5 bases). Germline V gives CDR1 SEHNR, CDR2 FQNEAQ (reference sequence). Trimming removed 1 base at V and 3 bases at J, with 12 bases between. The CDR3 spans 15 residues.

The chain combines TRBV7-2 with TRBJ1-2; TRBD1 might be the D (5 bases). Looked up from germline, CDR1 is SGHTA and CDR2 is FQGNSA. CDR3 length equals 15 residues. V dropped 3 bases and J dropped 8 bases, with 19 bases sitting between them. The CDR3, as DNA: TGTGCCAGCAGCTTCCCCTGGGGGGGGTTAGAAGGCTACACCTTC. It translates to CASSFPWGGLEGYTF. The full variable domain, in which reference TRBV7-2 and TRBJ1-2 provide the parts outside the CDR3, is GAGVSQSPSNKVTEKGKDVELRCDPISGHTALYWYRQSLGQGLEFLIYFQGNSAPDKSGLPSDRFSAERTGGSVSTLTIQRTQQEDSAVYLCASSFPWGGLEGYTFGSGTRLTVV.

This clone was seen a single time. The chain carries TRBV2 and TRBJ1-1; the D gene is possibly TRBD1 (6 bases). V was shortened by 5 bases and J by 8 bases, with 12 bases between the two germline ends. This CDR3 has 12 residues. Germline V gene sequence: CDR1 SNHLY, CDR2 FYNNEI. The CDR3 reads CASSRQAREAFF. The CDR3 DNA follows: TGTGCCAGCAGTCGACAGGCCAGGGAAGCTTTCTTT. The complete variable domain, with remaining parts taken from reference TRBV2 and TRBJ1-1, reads EPEVTQTPSHQVTQMGQEVILRCVPISNHLYFYWYRQILGQKVEFLVSFYNNEISEKSEIFDDQFSVERPDGSNFTLKIRSTKLEDSAMYFCASSRQAREAFFGQGTRLTVV.

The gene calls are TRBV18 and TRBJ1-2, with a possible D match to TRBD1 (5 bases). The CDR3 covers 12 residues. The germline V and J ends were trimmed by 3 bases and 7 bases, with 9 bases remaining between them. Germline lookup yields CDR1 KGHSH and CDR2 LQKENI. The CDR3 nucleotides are TGTGCCAGCTCACCGACAGTCTCTGGCTACACCTTC. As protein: CASSPTVSGYTF.

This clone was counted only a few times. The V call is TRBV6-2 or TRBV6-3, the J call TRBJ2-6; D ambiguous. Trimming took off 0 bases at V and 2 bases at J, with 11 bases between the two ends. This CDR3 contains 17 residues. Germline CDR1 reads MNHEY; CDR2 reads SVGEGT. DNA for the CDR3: TGTGCCAGCAGTTACTCGTTGGGTCGGGCTGGGGCCAACGTCCTGACTTTC. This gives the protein CASSYSLGRAGANVLTF.

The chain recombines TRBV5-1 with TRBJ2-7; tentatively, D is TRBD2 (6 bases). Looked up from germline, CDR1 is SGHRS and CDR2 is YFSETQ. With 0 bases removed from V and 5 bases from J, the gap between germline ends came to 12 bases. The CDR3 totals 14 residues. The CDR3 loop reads CASSLGAGLDEQYF. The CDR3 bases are TGCGCCAGCAGCTTGGGCGCGGGGTTGGACGAGCAGTACTTC.

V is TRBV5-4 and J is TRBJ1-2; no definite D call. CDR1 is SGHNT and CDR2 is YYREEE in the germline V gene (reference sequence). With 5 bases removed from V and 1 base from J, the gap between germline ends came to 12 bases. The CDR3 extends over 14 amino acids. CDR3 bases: TGTGCCAGCAGTATTTCGCAGATTAACTATGGCTACACCTTC. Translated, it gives CASSISQINYGYTF.

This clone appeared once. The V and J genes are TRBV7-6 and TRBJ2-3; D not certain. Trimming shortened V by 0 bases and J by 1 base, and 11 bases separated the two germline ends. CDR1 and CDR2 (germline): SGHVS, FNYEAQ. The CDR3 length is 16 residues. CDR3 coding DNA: TGTGCCAGCAGCTTAGCGGTCCGGGTAGGCACAGATACGCAGTATTTT. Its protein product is CASSLAVRVGTDTQYF.

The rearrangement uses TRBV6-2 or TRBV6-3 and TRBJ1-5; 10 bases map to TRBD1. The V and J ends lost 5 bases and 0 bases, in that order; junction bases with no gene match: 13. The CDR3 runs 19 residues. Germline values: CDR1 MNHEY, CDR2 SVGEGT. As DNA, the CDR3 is TGTGCCAGCAGTCCGATTTATGGACAGGGGGGGAATAGCAATCAGCCCCAGCATTTT. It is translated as CASSPIYGQGGNSNQPQHF.

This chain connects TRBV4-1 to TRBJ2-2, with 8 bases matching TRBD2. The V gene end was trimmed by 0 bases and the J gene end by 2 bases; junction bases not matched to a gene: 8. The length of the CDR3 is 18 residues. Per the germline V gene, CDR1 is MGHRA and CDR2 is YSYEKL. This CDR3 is CASSQDRGAGDNTGELFF. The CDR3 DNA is TGCGCCAGCAGCCAAGATAGAGGAGCGGGAGACAACACCGGGGAGCTGTTTTTT.

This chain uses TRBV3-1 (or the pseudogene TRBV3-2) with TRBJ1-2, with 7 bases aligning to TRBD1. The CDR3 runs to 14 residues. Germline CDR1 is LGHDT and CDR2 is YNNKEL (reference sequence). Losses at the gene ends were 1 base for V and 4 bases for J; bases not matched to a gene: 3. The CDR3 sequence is CASSQVRGSYGYTF. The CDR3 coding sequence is TGTGCCAGCAGCCAAGTCAGGGGGAGCTATGGCTACACCTTC.

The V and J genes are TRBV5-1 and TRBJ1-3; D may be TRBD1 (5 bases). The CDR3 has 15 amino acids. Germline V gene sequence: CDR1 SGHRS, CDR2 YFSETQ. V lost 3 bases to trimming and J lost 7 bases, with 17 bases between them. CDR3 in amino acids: CASSSGLPDPNTIYF. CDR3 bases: TGCGCCAGCAGCTCGGGACTACCCGACCCGAACACCATATATTTT.